This T cell receptor (beta chain) was captured by sequencing in a study of blood T cell repertoires in COVID-19 (dated by TCRdb to 2019 to 2021). Regarding the study in general: Collaborator samples came from the United States, Italy and Spain and covered acute and convalescent phases of COVID-19. The prospective study material was composed of cDNA or gDNA derived from T cells, B-cell-depleted T cells, or PBMCs. Deeply sampled blood TCRbeta repertoires from subjects exposed to, actively infected with, or recovered from COVID-19 were included in the dataset. A de-identified subject ID, COVID-19 status, age in years and sex were almost always included in the sample metadata. The samples were drawn from the first 160 participants of the ongoing ImmuneRACE study and from 1,254 subjects provided by 6 global collaborators. HLA class I and class II types, where available, came from metadata supplied by the sample provider rather than from assay-based typing. A freely available public database, intended as a resource for researchers studying the immune response to SARS-CoV-2, is where the repertoires were released. The full study reports these points: How much clinical and demographic metadata was included differed by source and by participant, and the metadata was provided uncurated.

Collaborating institutions collected whole blood in K2EDTA tubes following their own protocols. For TCRbeta analysis, collaborators shipped samples as frozen whole blood, isolated PBMCs, or DNA extracted from either of those sample types. Trimming takes 3 bases from V and 4 bases from J, and the germline ends sit 25 bases apart. The CDR3 holds 18 amino acids from the cysteine to the phenylalanine. This entry keeps only the CDR3 DNA: 54 bases, framed from base 1. The germline V gene encodes CDR1 SGHDT and CDR2 YYEEEE. A single count supports this clone. Its antigen is unknown. Per-base quality was not reported, and no clone a single base away is much larger than it. The immunoSEQ Assay, a bias-controlled multiplex PCR, was used to amplify TCRbeta CDR3 regions from genomic DNA. The paper's data handling went like this. The number of nucleated cells in each sample was estimated from the amplification of reference gene primers within the assay. Sequence reads were collapsed and filtered to measure the absolute abundance of every unique TCRbeta CDR3 rearrangement. For each sample, productive Simpson clonality was calculated as the square root of Simpson's diversity index over productive rearrangements. Here the immuneACCESS table is served through TCRdb, limited to in-frame sequences with V and J called. Missing clones are a known gap in these copies; in checked studies unresolved V genes cover under half, and the rest lacks a known reason. V, J and clone size are those of that table, while D and trimming were read from the DNA. The sample profile shows around 380,000 clones; 81% of them were found once. In total, the top ten clones hold over 0.95% of the sample.

The V gene is TRBV5-6 and the J gene is TRBJ2-5, with TRBD2 perhaps the D gene, on 5 matching bases. Input material: peripheral blood. This receptor was obtained from a human donor with acute or convalescent COVID-19. The donor label of this sample is uncertain. The nucleotide sequence reads as follows: TGTGCCAGCAGCTCGCGACCGTATAGGACGGCTCGGGGAGAGACCCAGTACTTC. Protein translation: CASSSRPYRTARGETQYF.